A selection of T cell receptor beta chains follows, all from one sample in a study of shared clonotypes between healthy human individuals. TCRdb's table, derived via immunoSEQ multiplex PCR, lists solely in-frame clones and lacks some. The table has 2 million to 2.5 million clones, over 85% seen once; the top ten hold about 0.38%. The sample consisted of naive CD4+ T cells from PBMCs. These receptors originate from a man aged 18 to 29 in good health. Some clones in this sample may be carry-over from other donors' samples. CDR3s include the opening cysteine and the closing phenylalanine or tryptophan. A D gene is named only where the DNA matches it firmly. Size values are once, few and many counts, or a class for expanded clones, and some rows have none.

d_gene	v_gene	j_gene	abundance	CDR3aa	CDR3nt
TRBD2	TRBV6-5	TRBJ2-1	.	CASSYAGLADPQFF	TGTGCCAGCAGTTACGCCGGACTAGCGGATCCTCAGTTCTTC
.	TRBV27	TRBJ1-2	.	CASRRMARDTPNYGYTF	TGTGCCAGCAGACGAATGGCTCGGGACACCCCTAACTATGGCTACACCTTC
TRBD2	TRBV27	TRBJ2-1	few	CASSSYSGISSYNEQFF	TGTGCCAGCAGTTCCTATAGCGGGATAAGCTCCTACAATGAGCAGTTCTTC
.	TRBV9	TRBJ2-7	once	CASSVGSGTSYEQYF	TGTGCCAGCAGCGTAGGATCAGGGACCTCCTACGAGCAGTACTTC
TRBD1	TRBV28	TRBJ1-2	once	CASSVPGTGVGYTF	TGTGCCAGCAGTGTGCCGGGGACAGGGGTTGGCTACACCTTC
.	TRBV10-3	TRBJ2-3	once	CANRAALDADTQYF	TGTGCCAACCGGGCGGCCTTAGACGCAGATACGCAGTATTTT
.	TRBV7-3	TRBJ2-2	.	CASSQGTYTGELFF	TGTGCCAGCAGCCAGGGGACTTACACCGGGGAGCTGTTTTTT
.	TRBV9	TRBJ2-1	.	CASSAPSRSQTYNEQFF	TGTGCCAGCAGCGCTCCCTCCCGGTCTCAAACCTACAATGAGCAGTTCTTC
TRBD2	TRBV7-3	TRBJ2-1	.	CASSLIGTSGDNEQFF	TGTGCCAGCAGCTTAATTGGGACTAGCGGGGACAATGAGCAGTTCTTC
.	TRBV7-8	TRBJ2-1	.	CASSFRQWQDLRNEQFF	TGTGCCAGCAGCTTTCGGCAATGGCAAGACTTGAGGAATGAGCAGTTCTTC
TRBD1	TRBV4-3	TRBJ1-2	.	CASSQEQGTYGYTF	TGCGCCAGCAGCCAAGAACAGGGGACCTATGGCTACACCTTC
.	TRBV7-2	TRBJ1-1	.	CASSGRGTEAFF	TGTGCCAGCAGCGGTAGAGGCACTGAAGCTTTCTTT
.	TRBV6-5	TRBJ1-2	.	CASSYSPGMSGYTF	TGTGCCAGCAGTTACTCCCCAGGGATGAGTGGCTACACCTTC
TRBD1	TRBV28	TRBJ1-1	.	CASSRTGAILFTEAFF	TGTGCCAGCAGTAGGACAGGGGCGATCCTATTCACTGAAGCTTTCTTT
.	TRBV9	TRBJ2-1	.	CASSVGGQGGGEQFF	TGTGCCAGCAGCGTAGGGGGGCAGGGAGGCGGTGAGCAGTTCTTC
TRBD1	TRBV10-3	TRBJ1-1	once	CATAGTGGPGTEAFF	TGTGCCACCGCCGGGACAGGGGGCCCCGGCACTGAAGCTTTCTTT
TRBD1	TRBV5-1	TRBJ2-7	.	CASSPGTGSSYEQYF	TGCGCCAGCAGCCCCGGGACAGGGAGTTCATACGAGCAGTACTTC
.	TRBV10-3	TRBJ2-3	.	CATLDLRNSPDTQYF	TGTGCCACCCTCGACCTTAGAAACTCCCCCGATACGCAGTATTTT